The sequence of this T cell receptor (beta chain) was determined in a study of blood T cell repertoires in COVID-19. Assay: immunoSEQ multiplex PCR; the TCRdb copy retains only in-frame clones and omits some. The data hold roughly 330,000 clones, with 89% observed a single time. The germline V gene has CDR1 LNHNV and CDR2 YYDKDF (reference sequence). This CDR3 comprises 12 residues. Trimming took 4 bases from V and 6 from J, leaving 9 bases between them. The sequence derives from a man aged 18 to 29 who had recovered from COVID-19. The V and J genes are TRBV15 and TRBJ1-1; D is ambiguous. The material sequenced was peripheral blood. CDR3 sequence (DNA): TGTGCCACCAGCACAGACACTTCTGAAGCTTTCTTT. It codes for CATSTDTSEAFF.